This T cell receptor beta chain was identified in a study of cytomegalovirus exposure and HLA in healthy donors. Study findings and constraints: Altogether, about 160 TCR beta chains were recorded as cytomegalovirus-associated. Evidence from a later analysis indicated that most CMV-associated TCR beta chains looked HLA-restricted. Reports described diagnosis of cytomegalovirus status by the classifier as highly specific and sensitive. In a later analysis, TCR beta V- and J-gene trimming was associated with a missense DCLRE1C variant.

The PCR used 60 Vbeta and 13 Jbeta primers. Using immunoSEQ multiplex PCR, the repertoire was profiled, and TCRdb retains in-frame clones only, with some absent. Found here are nearly 110,000 clones, approximately 71% of them singletons; the top ten hold over 2%. Notes on this clone: The antigen is undetermined.

The sample consisted of PBMCs. The sequence was obtained from a man aged 40-49 years in good health and CMV-seronegative.

In nucleotides, the CDR3 is TGTGCCAGCAGCCTACCGGGACAGGGGGAACCTAACACTGAAGCTTTCTTT. As protein: CASSLPGQGEPNTEAFF. The chain couples TRBV5-6 to TRBJ1-1; TRBD1 matches at 11 bases. V was pared by 4 bases and J by 2 bases, with 10 bases of the junction left unmatched. The length of the CDR3 is 17 residues. From germline, CDR1 is SGHDT and CDR2 YYEEEE.